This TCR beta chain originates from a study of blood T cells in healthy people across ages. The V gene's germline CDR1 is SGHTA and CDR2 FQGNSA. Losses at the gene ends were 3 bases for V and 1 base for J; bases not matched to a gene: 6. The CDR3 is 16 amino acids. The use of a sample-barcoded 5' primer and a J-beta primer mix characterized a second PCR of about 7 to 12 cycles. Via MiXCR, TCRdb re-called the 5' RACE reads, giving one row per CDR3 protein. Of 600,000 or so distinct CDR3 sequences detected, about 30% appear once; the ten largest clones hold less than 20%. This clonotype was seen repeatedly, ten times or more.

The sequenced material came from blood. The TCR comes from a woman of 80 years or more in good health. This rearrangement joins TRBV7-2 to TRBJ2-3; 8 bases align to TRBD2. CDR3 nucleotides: TGTGCCAGCAGCTTGGTTGGCGGGGGGCGCACAGATACGCAGTATTTT. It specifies CASSLVGGGRTDTQYF.